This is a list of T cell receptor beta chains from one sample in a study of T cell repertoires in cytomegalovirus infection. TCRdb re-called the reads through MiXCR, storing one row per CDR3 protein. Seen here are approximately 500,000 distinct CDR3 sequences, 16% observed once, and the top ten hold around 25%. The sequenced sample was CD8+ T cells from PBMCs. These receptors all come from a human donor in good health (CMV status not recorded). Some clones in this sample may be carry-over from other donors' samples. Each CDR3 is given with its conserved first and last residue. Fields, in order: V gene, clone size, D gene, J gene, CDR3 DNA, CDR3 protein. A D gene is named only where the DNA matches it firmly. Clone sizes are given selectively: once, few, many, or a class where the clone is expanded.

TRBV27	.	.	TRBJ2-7	TGTGCCAGCAGTAACACAGGTCCCTACGAGCAGTACTTC	CASSNTGPYEQYF
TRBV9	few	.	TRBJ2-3	TGTGCCAGCAGCCTCCGGAGGACAGCCGGGACAGATACGCAGTATTTT	CASSLRRTAGTDTQYF
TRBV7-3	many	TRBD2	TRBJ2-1	TGTGCCAGCAGCTCCGTAGCGGGGGGCCTCTACAATGAGCAGTTCTTC	CASSSVAGGLYNEQFF
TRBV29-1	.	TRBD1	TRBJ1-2	TGCAGCATTCGACAGGGCATGGTTCCTTATGGCTACACCTTC	CSIRQGMVPYGYTF
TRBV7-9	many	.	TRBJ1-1	TGTGCCAGCAGCTTTTCGGCCGGTGAAGCTTTCTTT	CASSFSAGEAFF
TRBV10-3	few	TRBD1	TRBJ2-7	TGTGCCATCAGTACCTGGGACAGGGGCTCCTACGAGCAGTACTTC	CAISTWDRGSYEQYF
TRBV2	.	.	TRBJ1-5	TGTGCCAGCAGGGCAGGGGAGGGTCAGCCCCAGCATTTT	CASRAGEGQPQHF
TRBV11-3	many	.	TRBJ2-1	TGTGCCAGCAGCTCGGCCGGGACACAAAGCTCCTACAATGAGCAGTTCTTC	CASSSAGTQSSYNEQFF
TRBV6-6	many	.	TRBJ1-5	TGTGCCAGCAGTTACTCGGCAGCCCAGAGCAATCAGCCCCAGCATTTT	CASSYSAAQSNQPQHF
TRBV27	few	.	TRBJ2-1	TGTGCCAGCAGTTTATCCCAGGGCGAGGGCTACAATGAGCAGTTCTTC	CASSLSQGEGYNEQFF
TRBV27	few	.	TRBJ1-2	TGTGCCAGCAGCCCCAGCTCCCTCAAGAGGGGCTACACCTTC	CASSPSSLKRGYTF
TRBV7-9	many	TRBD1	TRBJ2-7	TGTGCCAGCAGCGGGTTTGAAGGGGGCGCCCCGTGGGGTGAGCAGTACTTC	CASSGFEGGAPWGEQYF
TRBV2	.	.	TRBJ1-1	TGTGCCAGCCCATTGGGGGGGCCGAACACTGAAGCTTTCTTT	CASPLGGPNTEAFF
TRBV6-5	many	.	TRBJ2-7	TGTGCCAGCAGTTACTCAGGGGAAGGGGCGGGCGAGCAGTACTTC	CASSYSGEGAGEQYF
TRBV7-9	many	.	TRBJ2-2	TGTGCCAGCAGCGACGAGAACACCGGGGAGCTGTTTTTT	CASSDENTGELFF
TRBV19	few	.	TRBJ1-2	TGTGCCAGTATTGAGGTCCGGGCCTCCTCTTCTGGCTACACCTTC	CASIEVRASSSGYTF
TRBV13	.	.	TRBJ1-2	TGTGCCAGCAGCTTAGCCAGGGACCTCGATGGCTACACCTTC	CASSLARDLDGYTF
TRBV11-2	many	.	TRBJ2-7	TGTGCCAGCAGCTTATATAGGTCCTACGAGCAGTACTTC	CASSLYRSYEQYF
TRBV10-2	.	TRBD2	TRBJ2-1	TGCGCCAGCAGTGAGTTAGCGGGAGCTTACAATGAGCAGTTCTTC	CASSELAGAYNEQFF
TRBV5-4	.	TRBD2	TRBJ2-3	TGTGCCAGCAGCGGTAGCGGGGTAAGCACAGATACGCAGTATTTT	CASSGSGVSTDTQYF
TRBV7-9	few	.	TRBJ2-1	TGTGCCAGCAGCCCATTCGACGACAATGAGCAGTTCTTC	CASSPFDDNEQFF
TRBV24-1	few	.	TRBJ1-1	TGTGCCACCAGTGATCGCACAGGGGAAGCTTTCTTT	CATSDRTGEAFF
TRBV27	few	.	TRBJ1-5	TGTGCCAGCAGTTTGGGGGGGAGGGTGGGCAATCAGCCCCAGCATTTT	CASSLGGRVGNQPQHF
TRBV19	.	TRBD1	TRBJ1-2	TGTGCCAGTACACCTAGGGGGCGAAACTATGGCTACACCTTC	CASTPRGRNYGYTF
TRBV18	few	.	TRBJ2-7	TGTGCCAGCTCCCGGGACGGGGCCTACGAGCAGTACTTC	CASSRDGAYEQYF
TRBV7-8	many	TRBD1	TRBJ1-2	TGTGCCAGCAGCTTAGGGAGGACAGGGGGTAATGGCTACACCTTC	CASSLGRTGGNGYTF
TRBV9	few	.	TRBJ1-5	TGTGCCAGCAGCGTAGCTTTGGGACAGCCCCAGCATTTT	CASSVALGQPQHF
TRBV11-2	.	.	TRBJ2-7	TGTGCCAGCAGCTTAGGTTCTATTACCTACGAGCAGTACTTC	CASSLGSITYEQYF
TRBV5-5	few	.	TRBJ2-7	TGTGCCAGCAGCTTAGGGACACTCCGCTACGAGCAGTACTTC	CASSLGTLRYEQYF
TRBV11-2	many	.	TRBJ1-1	TGTGCCAGCAGCTTAGACGCGTCCAGCCTGAACACTGAAGCTTTCTTT	CASSLDASSLNTEAFF
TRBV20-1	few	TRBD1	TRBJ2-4	TGCAGTGGGGGCGGACAGGGCAAAAACATTCAGTACTTC	CSGGGQGKNIQYF
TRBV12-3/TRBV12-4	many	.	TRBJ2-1	TGTGCCAGCAGTTTAAAGGAGAGCTCCTACAATGAGCAGTTCTTC	CASSLKESSYNEQFF
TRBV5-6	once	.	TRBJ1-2	TGTGCCAGCAGCGGCACGGGCCAAAACTATGGCTACACCTTC	CASSGTGQNYGYTF